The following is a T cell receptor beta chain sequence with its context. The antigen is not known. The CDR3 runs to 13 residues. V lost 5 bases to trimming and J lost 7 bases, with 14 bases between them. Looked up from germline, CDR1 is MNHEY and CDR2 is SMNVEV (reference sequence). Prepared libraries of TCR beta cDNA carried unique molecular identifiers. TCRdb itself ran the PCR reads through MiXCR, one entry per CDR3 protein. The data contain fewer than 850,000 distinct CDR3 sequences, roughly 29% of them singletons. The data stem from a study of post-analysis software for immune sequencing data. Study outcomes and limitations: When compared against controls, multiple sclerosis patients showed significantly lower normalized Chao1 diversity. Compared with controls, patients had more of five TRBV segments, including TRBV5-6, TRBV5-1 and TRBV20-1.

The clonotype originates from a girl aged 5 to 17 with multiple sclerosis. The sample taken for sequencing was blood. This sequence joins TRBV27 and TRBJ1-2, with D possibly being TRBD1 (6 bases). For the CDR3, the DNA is TGTGCCAGCAGTGGAACAGGGTTTTTTGGCTACACCTTC. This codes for CASSGTGFFGYTF.